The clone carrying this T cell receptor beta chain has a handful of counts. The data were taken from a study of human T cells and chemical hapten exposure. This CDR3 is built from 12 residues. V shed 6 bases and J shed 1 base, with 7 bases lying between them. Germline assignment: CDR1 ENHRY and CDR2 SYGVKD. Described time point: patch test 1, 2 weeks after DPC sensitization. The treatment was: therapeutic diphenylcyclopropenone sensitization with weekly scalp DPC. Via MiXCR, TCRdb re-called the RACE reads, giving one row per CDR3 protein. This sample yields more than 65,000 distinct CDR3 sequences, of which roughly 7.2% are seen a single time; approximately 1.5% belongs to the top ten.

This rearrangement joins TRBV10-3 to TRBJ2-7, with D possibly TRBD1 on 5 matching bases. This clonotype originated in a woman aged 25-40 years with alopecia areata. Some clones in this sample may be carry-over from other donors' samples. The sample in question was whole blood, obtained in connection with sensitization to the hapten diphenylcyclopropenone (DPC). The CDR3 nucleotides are TGTGCCATCAGCCAGGGTTCCTACGAGCAGTACTTC. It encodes CAISQGSYEQYF.